Below, 27 T cell receptor beta chains from the same sample are listed, as sequenced in a study of spatial heterogeneity in lung cancer. TCRdb re-analysed the 5' RACE reads in MiXCR, keeping a single row per CDR3 protein. The data hold almost 7,000 distinct CDR3 sequences, with more than 13% observed a single time. These receptors have no identified antigens. Study conclusions and caveats: Mutation tallies in tumors tracked expanded intratumoral alpha and beta TCR counts.

The time point is: sample taken at primary tumor resection. This specimen consisted of lung tumor tissue, obtained at surgery. These receptors came from a male donor with early-stage non-small cell lung cancer.

This clonotype was observed many times. The V call is TRBV3-1, the J call TRBJ2-1, with 13 bases lining up with TRBD2. The germline gives CDR1 LGHDT, CDR2 YNNKEL (reference sequence). CDR3 length: 17 amino acids. Trimming took 4 bases from V and 1 from J; bases not matched to a gene: 4. The chain's CDR3 is CASSLSLAGGSYNEQFF. The CDR3 DNA is TGTGCCAGCAGCCTTTCACTAGCGGGAGGGTCCTACAATGAGCAGTTCTTC.

In this sample, this clonotype is medium-sized. This rearrangement joins TRBV4-1 to TRBJ1-1; no clear D. Germline CDR1 MGHRA, CDR2 YSYEKL. V gave up 1 base and J gave up 5 bases, with 8 bases separating them. CDR3 length: 13 residues. The CDR3 DNA reads TGCGCCAGCAGCCAAGCAGGTGTTACTGAAGCTTTCTTT. Its protein is CASSQAGVTEAFF.

This clonotype was seen many times. The chain carries TRBV29-1 and TRBJ1-2, with TRBD1 as a possible D gene (5 bases). Germline CDR1 reads SQVTM; CDR2 reads ANQGSEA. V dropped 3 bases and J dropped 8 bases, with 10 bases sitting between them. This CDR3 spans 11 amino acids. The CDR3 DNA follows: TGCAGCGTTGACGGGGGGGTCGGCTACACCTTC. Translated, it gives CSVDGGVGYTF.

In its sample, this clonotype ranks as medium-sized. This chain joins TRBV5-1 and TRBJ2-2, with D uncertain. This CDR3 is 14 amino acids long. Germline V gene lookup returns CDR1 SGHRS and CDR2 YFSETQ. Between the trimmed V and J ends, which lost 5 bases and 8 bases, there was a span of 16 bases. CDR3 in amino acids: CASRDRQATGELFF. Here the CDR3 DNA reads TGCGCCAGCAGGGATAGACAAGCTACGGGGGAGCTGTTTTTT. Supplemented by reference TRBV5-1 and TRBJ2-2, the full variable domain reads KAGVTQTPRYLIKTRGQQVTLSCSPISGHRSVSWYQQTPGQGLQFLFEYFSETQRNKGNFPGRFSGRQFSNSRSEMNVSTLELGDSALYLCASRDRQATGELFFGEGSRLTVL.

The rearrangement joins TRBV11-2 to TRBJ2-1, with D perhaps TRBD1 or TRBD2 (6 bases each). Trimming removed 1 base from V and 0 bases from J, with 16 bases in between. The germline V gene encodes CDR1 SGHAT and CDR2 FQNNGV. The CDR3 is 18 amino acids. This CDR3 reads CASSLGSGGTYSYNEQFF. The CDR3 DNA follows: TGTGCCAGCAGCTTAGGATCGGGCGGGACATACTCCTACAATGAGCAGTTCTTC.

This clonotype appeared many times. The chain combines TRBV27 with TRBJ2-7, with 9 bases identical to TRBD1. V lost 7 bases to trimming and J lost 0 bases; unmatched junction nucleotides: 10. This CDR3 has 16 amino acids. Germline V CDR1 and CDR2: MNHEY, SMNVEV (reference sequence). The CDR3 protein is CASTLIGGQGSYEQYF. In DNA, the CDR3 is TGTGCCAGCACCTTGATTGGGGGACAGGGCTCCTACGAGCAGTACTTC.

This clonotype was seen only a few times. CDR3 protein: CASSPGRLYEQYF. In DNA form, the CDR3 reads TGTGCCAGCAGCCCTGGACGGCTCTACGAGCAGTACTTC. The V call is TRBV7-8, the J call TRBJ2-7; D remains ambiguous. The V gene's germline CDR1 is SGHVS and CDR2 FQNEAQ. This CDR3 region has 13 residues. With 5 bases removed from V and 3 bases from J, the gap between germline ends came to 11 bases.

The chain has TRBV5-1 and TRBJ1-1; D ambiguous. The V end lost 0 bases, the J end lost 0 bases, and 3 bases lay between the germline ends. Germline assignment: CDR1 SGHRS and CDR2 YFSETQ. The length of the CDR3 is 13 residues. CDR3 coding DNA: TGCGCCAGCAGCTTGGTAGTGAACACTGAAGCTTTCTTT. This codes for CASSLVVNTEAFF.

This clonotype appeared many times. The V call is TRBV20-1, the J call TRBJ2-3, with 7 bases lining up with TRBD1. The ends lost 6 bases at V and 4 bases at J; junction bases unmatched: 16. The CDR3 is made up of 16 amino acids. The V gene's germline CDR1 is DFQATT and CDR2 SNEGSKA (reference sequence). The CDR3 nucleotides read TGCAGTGCCAATCGACCGACAGGGTACGGCCCAGATACGCAGTATTTT. It codes for CSANRPTGYGPDTQYF.

This clonotype has ten or more counts. V usage is TRBV27 and J usage is TRBJ1-6, with 7 bases lining up with TRBD1. This CDR3 is built from 16 residues. After removal of 5 bases from V and 6 bases from J, the junction contained 10 bases not matched to a gene. Germline CDR1 and CDR2: MNHEY and SMNVEV (reference sequence). The CDR3 here is CASSVRQGSGNSPLHF. As DNA, the CDR3 is TGTGCCAGCAGTGTTAGACAGGGATCGGGTAATTCACCCCTCCACTTT.

The chain employs TRBV5-1 and TRBJ1-1, with 9 positions matching TRBD1. CDR1 and CDR2 from the germline V gene are SGHRS and YFSETQ. The CDR3 sequence is 15 residues long. The trim removed 0 bases at V and 4 bases at J, leaving 4 bases unmatched. The CDR3 loop is CASSLGDRVITEAFF. The CDR3 nucleotides read TGCGCCAGCAGCTTGGGGGACAGGGTAATCACTGAAGCTTTCTTT.

This clonotype showed up many times. The chain employs TRBV27 and TRBJ1-5; a possible D gene is TRBD1 (6 bases). Looked up from germline, CDR1 is MNHEY and CDR2 is SMNVEV (reference sequence). With 5 bases removed from V and 3 bases from J, the gap between germline ends came to 17 bases. CDR3 length: 16 residues. The CDR3, as DNA: TGTGCCAGCAGTCCAGGCAGGGGCGCAAACAATCAGCCCCAGCATTTT. This sequence encodes CASSPGRGANNQPQHF.

This clonotype turned up a few times. This sequence joins TRBV13 and TRBJ2-7, with D tentatively TRBD2 (5 bases). The CDR3 length is 13 residues. The V gene lost 2 bases and the J gene lost 4 bases, with 9 bases spanning the gap. Germline lookup yields CDR1 PRHDT and CDR2 FYEKMQ (reference sequence). CDR3 residues: CASSLRGIYEQYF. As DNA, the CDR3 is TGTGCCAGCAGCTTAAGAGGGATTTACGAGCAGTACTTC.

This clonotype was detected only a few times. The chain employs TRBV10-3 and TRBJ2-3, with 8 nucleotides matching TRBD2. J was trimmed by 0 bases and V by 3 bases; bases with no gene match: 5. The V gene's germline CDR1 is ENHRY and CDR2 SYGVKD. The CDR3 consists of 16 residues. CDR3 nucleotide sequence: TGTGCCATCAGTGAACCGGGACTAGATAGCACAGATACGCAGTATTTT. This translates into CAISEPGLDSTDTQYF.

This clonotype ranks as medium-sized. The V and J genes are TRBV13 and TRBJ2-3; D unclear. CDR3 length: 15 residues. Trimming took 3 bases from V and 2 from J, leaving 12 bases between them. The germline V gene has CDR1 PRHDT and CDR2 FYEKMQ (reference sequence). The CDR3 coding sequence is TGTGCCAGCAGCTTCTCAGGCATATACACAGATACGCAGTATTTT. The encoded protein is CASSFSGIYTDTQYF.

This clonotype is classed as medium-sized. The J gene is TRBJ2-7, the V gene TRBV3-1, with 13 nucleotides matching TRBD2. The CDR3 is 16 residues long. Germline CDR1 is LGHDT and CDR2 is YNNKEL (reference sequence). Trimming cost V 4 bases and J 1 base; bases outside gene matches: 4. The CDR3 reads CASSPPGLAGSYEQYF. The CDR3 nucleotides are TGTGCCAGCAGCCCCCCGGGACTAGCGGGATCCTACGAGCAGTACTTC.

This clonotype is medium-sized in the sample. The V gene is TRBV20-1, the J gene TRBJ2-1; TRBD2 agrees at 10 bases. The CDR3 totals 15 residues. V lost 2 bases, J lost 8 bases, and 9 bases stayed unmatched. Germline V CDR1 and CDR2: DFQATT, SNEGSKA (reference sequence). The CDR3 sequence: CSARSAASGSYEQFF. The CDR3, as DNA: TGCAGTGCTAGATCTGCGGCTAGCGGGAGTTATGAGCAGTTCTTC.

This clonotype was recorded a few times. The rearrangement links TRBV7-9 to TRBJ2-1; 8 bases agree with TRBD2. This CDR3 comprises 13 residues. CDR1 is SEHNR, CDR2 FQNEAQ, per germline (reference sequence). J was trimmed by 9 bases and V by 1 base; bases with no gene match: 2. In DNA form, the CDR3 reads TGTGCCAGCAGCTTAGTAGCGGGGAGTGAGCAGTTCTTC. Protein sequence: CASSLVAGSEQFF. The full variable domain, rest sourced from reference TRBV7-9 and TRBJ2-1, is DTGVSQNPRHKITKRGQNVTFRCDPISEHNRLYWYRQTLGQGPEFLTYFQNEAQLEKSRLLSDRFSAERPKGSFSTLEIQRTEQGDSAMYLCASSLVAGSEQFFGPGTRLTVL.

The V and J genes are TRBV12-3 or TRBV12-4 and TRBJ2-7; D is possibly TRBD1 (5 bases). Trimming removed 3 bases at V and 2 bases at J, with 8 bases between. This CDR3 has 13 residues. The CDR3 DNA follows: TGTGCCAGCAGTTTGACAGCCACCTACGAGCAGTACTTC. Its translation: CASSLTATYEQYF.

The sample holds one count of this clonotype. The J gene is TRBJ1-1, the V gene TRBV5-4, with 7 positions matching TRBD1. Germline loops: CDR1 SGHNT, CDR2 YYREEE (reference sequence). This CDR3 has 12 amino acids. The J segment lost 7 bases and the V segment lost 6 bases, leaving 6 bases of the junction unmatched. In nucleotides, the CDR3 is TGTGCCAGCACCCCGGGACAGAATGAAGCTTTCTTT. Translation: CASTPGQNEAFF.

The chain recombines TRBV12-3 or TRBV12-4 with TRBJ2-5; D ambiguous. Trimming removed 5 bases at V and 7 bases at J, with 14 bases between. The CDR3 is 13 amino acids. The CDR3 loop is CASSPTGGVTQYF. CDR3 bases: TGTGCCAGCAGTCCTACGGGCGGTGTGACCCAGTACTTC.

Judged by abundance, this clonotype is medium-sized (0.01 to 0.1%). The gene calls are TRBV6-6 and TRBJ1-2, with TRBD1 matching 10 bases. The CDR3 covers 15 residues. J was trimmed by 6 bases and V by 3 bases; bases with no gene match: 7. CDR1 is MNHNY, CDR2 SVGAGI, per germline (reference sequence). DNA of the CDR3: TGTGCCAGCAGTTATCAGACCGGGACAGGGGATGGCTACACCTTC. Residues: CASSYQTGTGDGYTF.

This clonotype ranks as medium-sized. The chain recombines TRBV12-3 or TRBV12-4 with TRBJ1-4; D not resolved. The CDR3 extends over 18 amino acids. V dropped 5 bases and J dropped 6 bases, with 25 bases sitting between them. The CDR3 reads CASSAAQDGVFEDEKLFF. CDR3 coding DNA: TGTGCCAGCAGTGCGGCTCAAGACGGTGTATTCGAGGATGAAAAACTGTTTTTT.

This clonotype ranks as medium-sized. The V and J genes are TRBV29-1 and TRBJ1-1; D may be TRBD1 (6 bases). Germline V gene sequence: CDR1 SQVTM, CDR2 ANQGSEA. The V and J ends lost 5 bases and 1 base respectively, with 17 bases between them. The CDR3 runs 15 residues. The CDR3 reads CSVQHNPDRNTEAFF. For the CDR3, the DNA is TGCAGCGTTCAACATAATCCGGACAGGAACACTGAAGCTTTCTTT.

This clonotype was detected only a few times. V is TRBV5-6 and J is TRBJ2-5; possibly TRBD1 for D (5 bases). CDR3 size: 14 residues. Germline V gene sequence: CDR1 SGHDT, CDR2 YYEEEE. V was pared by 0 bases and J by 4 bases, with 10 bases between. Here the CDR3 reads CASSLEGASETQYF. CDR3 coding DNA: TGTGCCAGCAGCTTGGAAGGGGCGTCAGAGACCCAGTACTTC.

This clonotype qualifies as medium-sized. The V call is TRBV19, the J call TRBJ1-6, with 7 bases fitting TRBD1. The germline V gene encodes CDR1 LNHDA and CDR2 SQIVND (reference sequence). The CDR3 is 15 amino acids. After removal of 3 bases from V and 9 bases from J, the junction contained 8 bases not matched to a gene. CDR3 DNA: TGTGCCAGTAGTATGTCTGGGACAGTAGGTTCACCCCTCCACTTT. This gives the protein CASSMSGTVGSPLHF.

The chain employs TRBV6-2 or TRBV6-3 and TRBJ2-5; 8 nucleotides line up with TRBD1. CDR1 and CDR2 (germline): MNHEY, SVGEGT. The CDR3 length is 15 residues. Germline trimming cut 0 bases from V and 3 bases from J; bases unmatched to any gene: 3. Here the CDR3 reads CASSYSGTGKETQYF. CDR3 bases: TGTGCCAGCAGTTACTCAGGGACAGGAAAAGAGACCCAGTACTTC.